The 14 T cell receptor beta chains given below trace back to one sample, sequenced in a study of T cell responses to AZD1222 COVID-19 vaccine. Using immunoSEQ multiplex PCR, the repertoire was profiled, and TCRdb retains in-frame clones only, with some absent. The profile shows 150,000 to 200,000 clones, about 92% of them singletons. The material was peripheral blood, obtained 28 days after the second AZD1222 dose. These receptor sequences come from an adult who received the AZD1222 COVID-19 vaccine.

This clone was seen just once. This chain uses TRBV5-6 with TRBJ1-2; D uncertain. The V end was cut by 2 bases, the J end by 2 bases, with 4 bases between. CDR3 length: 12 residues. Germline V gene lookup returns CDR1 SGHDT and CDR2 YYEEEE. This chain's CDR3 is CASSFKNYGYTF. As DNA, the CDR3 is TGTGCCAGCAGCTTCAAAAACTATGGCTACACCTTC.

The chain couples TRBV7-6 to TRBJ2-2; possible D gene TRBD1, 6 bases. V was clipped by 4 bases and J by 3 bases, with 9 bases between them. Germline CDR1 and CDR2: SGHVS and FNYEAQ. The CDR3 is made up of 14 amino acids. CDR3 protein: CASSSGQHTGELFF. CDR3 DNA sequence: TGTGCCAGCAGCTCAGGACAGCACACCGGGGAGCTGTTTTTT.

The chain recombines TRBV2 with TRBJ1-1, with D perhaps matching TRBD1 (5 bases). This CDR3 contains 14 residues. V lost 3 bases and J lost 0, with 8 bases in between. In germline, CDR1 is SNHLY, CDR2 FYNNEI. The CDR3 region is CASSESGMNTEAFF. Here the CDR3 DNA reads TGTGCCAGCAGTGAGTCAGGGATGAACACTGAAGCTTTCTTT.

The chain has TRBV27 and TRBJ2-7; 9 nucleotides align to TRBD1. Looked up from germline, CDR1 is MNHEY and CDR2 is SMNVEV (reference sequence). The CDR3 consists of 16 residues. The J segment lost 0 bases and the V segment lost 5 bases, leaving 8 bases of the junction unmatched. CDR3 in amino acids: CASSGIGQGPSYEQYF. CDR3 nucleotide sequence: TGTGCCAGCAGTGGAATAGGACAGGGGCCCTCCTACGAGCAGTACTTC.

Note on this clone: Other DNA variants within this sample encode the same CDR3. The chain has TRBV11-2 and TRBJ1-2; 8 bases line up with TRBD1. With 4 bases clipped from V and 3 bases from J, the junction kept 4 bases outside the gene matches. Germline CDR1 and CDR2: SGHAT and FQNNGV. CDR3 length: 14 residues. CDR3 loop: CASSSGQGDYGYTF. CDR3 DNA: TGTGCCAGCAGCTCAGGACAGGGCGACTATGGCTACACCTTC.

V usage is TRBV20-1 and J usage is TRBJ2-7; D is undetermined. The V gene lost 4 bases and the J gene lost 0 bases, with 4 bases spanning the gap. The CDR3 covers 11 residues. The V gene's germline CDR1 is DFQATT and CDR2 SNEGSKA (reference sequence). CDR3 in amino acids: CSATPSYEQYF. CDR3 sequence (DNA): TGCAGTGCTACTCCCTCCTACGAGCAGTACTTC.

The V gene is TRBV10-3, the J gene TRBJ1-2, with D possibly being TRBD1 (5 bases). In germline, CDR1 is ENHRY, CDR2 SYGVKD. The CDR3 sequence is 14 residues long. Trimming pared 2 bases from V and 4 bases from J, leaving 11 bases between. The CDR3 sequence is CAISERQGGYGYTF. In DNA form, the CDR3 reads TGTGCCATCAGTGAGCGGCAGGGAGGCTATGGCTACACCTTC.

This chain connects TRBV9 to TRBJ2-3, with 8 bases that match TRBD2. The germline V gene has CDR1 SGDLS and CDR2 YYNGEE. Losses at the gene ends were 0 bases for V and 2 bases for J; bases not matched to a gene: 5. The CDR3 covers 16 residues. CDR3 in DNA: TGTGCCAGCAGCGTAGACAGCGGGGGACACACAGATACGCAGTATTTT. Translated: CASSVDSGGHTDTQYF.

V is TRBV6-5 and J is TRBJ2-7, with 7 bases aligning to TRBD2. Germline values: CDR1 MNHEY, CDR2 SVGAGI. The CDR3 is 16 residues long. J gave up 1 base and V 0 bases, and 6 bases lay outside the gene matches. The CDR3 DNA follows: TGTGCCAGCAGTTACTCGAGCCGGGGGGTTTCCTACGAGCAGTACTTC. Its translation: CASSYSSRGVSYEQYF.

The J gene is TRBJ1-1, the V gene TRBV19; perhaps TRBD1 as D (5 bases). The CDR3 consists of 14 residues. V was pared by 5 bases and J by 5 bases, with 15 bases between. Germline V gives CDR1 LNHDA, CDR2 SQIVND (reference sequence). The CDR3 sequence: CASSLPRVGTEAFF. CDR3 DNA: TGTGCCAGTAGTCTCCCCAGGGTGGGGACTGAAGCTTTCTTT. The full variable domain, completed using reference TRBV19 and TRBJ1-1, is DGGITQSPKYLFRKEGQNVTLSCEQNLNHDAMYWYRQDPGQGLRLIYYSQIVNDFQKGDIAEGYSVSREKKESFPLTVTSAQKNPTAFYLCASSLPRVGTEAFFGQGTRLTVV.

A word on this clone: The sample has other DNA sequences that encode this CDR3 too. This chain's CDR3 is CASSEVGAYEQYF. The CDR3 coding sequence is TGTGCCAGCAGTGAAGTCGGCGCCTACGAGCAGTACTTC. The rearrangement uses TRBV6-1 and TRBJ2-7; D is unresolved. The length of the CDR3 is 13 residues. The germline V and J ends were trimmed by 1 base and 2 bases, with 6 bases remaining between them. Germline CDR1 and CDR2: MNHNS and SASEGT.

In this sample, this clone turned up a few times. The chain carries TRBV5-1 and TRBJ2-2, with D unresolved. With 2 bases removed from V and 1 base from J, the gap between germline ends came to 6 bases. Germline V gives CDR1 SGHRS, CDR2 YFSETQ. This CDR3 comprises 14 residues. CDR3 sequence (DNA): TGCGCCAGCAGCTTAATCGGGAACACCGGGGAGCTGTTTTTT. Protein: CASSLIGNTGELFF.

This clone was observed a single time. The rearrangement links TRBV6-5 to TRBJ2-3, with 8 bases that match TRBD1. This CDR3 region has 15 residues. Germline values: CDR1 MNHEY, CDR2 SVGAGI. V lost 5 bases, J lost 2 bases, and 6 bases stayed unmatched. The CDR3 nucleotides are TGTGCCAGCAGTCGTCAGGGGGCCTCCACAGATACGCAGTATTTT. This codes for CASSRQGASTDTQYF.

V gene TRBV11-3 combines with J gene TRBJ2-1; possible D gene TRBD2, 6 bases. CDR3 size: 14 residues. The germline V gene encodes CDR1 SGHNT and CDR2 YENEEA. V shed 5 bases and J shed 0 bases, with 8 bases lying between them. Here the CDR3 DNA reads TGTGCCAGCAGCCTGACTAGCTCCTACAATGAGCAGTTCTTC. It encodes CASSLTSSYNEQFF.